The 15 T cell receptor beta chains reported below all come from one sample, sequenced in a study of blood T cell repertoires in COVID-19. TCRdb's copy holds only in-frame clones and misses some; the assay was immunoSEQ multiplex PCR. The data contain just under 350,000 clones, 65% to 85% of them seen just once; the ten biggest clones take up under 3%. Sequencing used peripheral blood. Receptor source: a man aged 30 to 39 with active or convalescent COVID-19.

The rearrangement joins TRBV4-1 to TRBJ1-4; unclear D gene. The CDR3 length is 15 residues. V dropped 4 bases and J dropped 3 bases, with 12 bases sitting between them. Germline lookup yields CDR1 MGHRA and CDR2 YSYEKL. The CDR3 here is CASSLSPSSNEKLFF. In DNA, the CDR3 is TGCGCCAGCAGCCTAAGCCCGAGTTCTAATGAAAAACTGTTTTTT.

The chain combines TRBV4-2 with TRBJ2-1, with 13 bases matching TRBD2. CDR3 length: 19 residues. From germline, CDR1 is LGHNA and CDR2 YNFKEQ. V lost 4 bases, J lost 0 bases, and 9 bases stayed unmatched. CDR3: CASSRRLAGGLSSYNEQFF. The CDR3 region has the DNA TGTGCCAGCAGCCGACGACTAGCGGGAGGCCTCAGCTCCTACAATGAGCAGTTCTTC.

Worth noting for this clone: At one boundary the junction diverges from the germline segment, which might be a read error. The CDR3 nucleotides are TGTGCCAGCAGTAGTGGGACACACTATGACTACACCTTC. This gives the protein CASSSGTHYDYTF. This sequence joins TRBV27 and TRBJ1-2, with D tentatively TRBD1 (6 bases). The CDR3 runs 13 residues. From germline, CDR1 is MNHEY and CDR2 SMNVEV (reference sequence).

The genes are TRBV19 and TRBJ1-1; D perhaps matches TRBD1 (6 bases). Germline values: CDR1 LNHDA, CDR2 SQIVND (reference sequence). The length of the CDR3 is 13 residues. V shed 5 bases and J shed 11 bases, with 18 bases lying between them. The CDR3 loop is CASSENYRDDAFF. The DNA of the CDR3 is TGTGCCAGTAGTGAAAATTACAGGGACGATGCTTTCTTT.

The gene calls are TRBV27 and TRBJ1-4, with a possible D match to TRBD1 (6 bases). Trimming pared 7 bases from V and 7 bases from J, leaving 22 bases between. This CDR3 spans 16 amino acids. Germline CDR1 MNHEY, CDR2 SMNVEV (reference sequence). The CDR3 DNA reads as TGTGCCAGCACCTCGGTGAGGGGGAGCAACTTTGAAAAACTGTTTTTT. Translation gives CASTSVRGSNFEKLFF.

The gene calls are TRBV2 and TRBJ1-4, with a tentative D call TRBD1 (6 bases). The CDR3 runs 15 residues. V dropped 2 bases and J dropped 4 bases, with 11 bases sitting between them. The V gene's germline CDR1 is SNHLY and CDR2 FYNNEI. The CDR3 spells CASSETGQVNEKLFF. CDR3 bases: TGTGCCAGCAGTGAAACGGGACAAGTTAATGAAAAACTGTTTTTT.

The sample holds one count of this clone. The chain employs TRBV27 and TRBJ2-7; D is ambiguous. The CDR3 sequence is 13 residues long. Germline V gives CDR1 MNHEY, CDR2 SMNVEV (reference sequence). Trimming cost V 1 base and J 7 bases, with 11 bases left between them. CDR3 sequence (DNA): TGTGCCAGCAGTTTATACCCAGGCCGAGAGCAGTACTTC. As protein: CASSLYPGREQYF.

J is TRBJ1-5 and V is TRBV19, with 7 bases that match TRBD1. Trimming at V came to 4 bases and at J to 2 bases, leaving 8 bases not matched to a gene. This CDR3 is built from 16 residues. Germline CDR1 is LNHDA and CDR2 is SQIVND (reference sequence). Here the CDR3 DNA reads TGTGCCAGTAGTAGAGGATGGGGGACAGGCAATCAGCCCCAGCATTTT. This encodes CASSRGWGTGNQPQHF. The full variable domain, its missing parts supplied by reference TRBV19 and TRBJ1-5, is DGGITQSPKYLFRKEGQNVTLSCEQNLNHDAMYWYRQDPGQGLRLIYYSQIVNDFQKGDIAEGYSVSREKKESFPLTVTSAQKNPTAFYLCASSRGWGTGNQPQHFGDGTRLSIL.

The chain employs TRBV30 and TRBJ2-5, with 8 bases fitting TRBD2. Trimming cost V 1 base and J 5 bases; bases outside gene matches: 6. The CDR3 has 14 amino acids. Germline loops: CDR1 GTSNPN, CDR2 SVGIG (reference sequence). The CDR3 DNA reads TGTGCCTGGAGTGAGACTAGCGAGACGGAGACCCAGTACTTC. Its protein is CAWSETSETETQYF.

The chain recombines TRBV13 with TRBJ2-3; tentative D call: TRBD2 (7 bases). V was pared by 1 base and J by 7 bases, with 18 bases between. This CDR3 comprises 16 residues. Germline CDR1 PRHDT, CDR2 FYEKMQ (reference sequence). CDR3 sequence: CASSLVRGAVGNTQYF. In DNA, the CDR3 is TGTGCCAGCAGCTTAGTACGGGGGGCGGTTGGGAATACGCAGTATTTT. The whole variable domain, remainder taken from reference TRBV13 and TRBJ2-3, is AAGVIQSPRHLIKEKRETATLKCYPIPRHDTVYWYQQGPGQDPQFLISFYEKMQSDKGSIPDRFSAQQFSDYHSELNMSSLELGDSALYFCASSLVRGAVGNTQYFGPGTRLTVL.

CDR3 nucleotides: TGCGCCAGCAGCCAGGGGGACAGCTCCTACGAGCAGTACTTC. This codes for CASSQGDSSYEQYF. The rearrangement links TRBV4-1 to TRBJ2-7; 7 bases are a match to TRBD1. Germline V gives CDR1 MGHRA, CDR2 YSYEKL. The CDR3 spans 14 residues. V lost 3 bases to trimming and J lost 0 bases; unmatched junction nucleotides: 2.

V gene TRBV9 combines with J gene TRBJ2-7, with D maybe TRBD1 (5 bases). V gave up 4 bases and J gave up 0 bases, with 11 bases separating them. CDR3 length: 14 amino acids. In germline, CDR1 is SGDLS, CDR2 YYNGEE. This CDR3 is CASSKGSSSYEQYF. The CDR3 region has the DNA TGTGCCAGCAGCAAGGGGTCGAGCTCCTACGAGCAGTACTTC. Full variable domain (missing parts from reference TRBV9 and TRBJ2-7): DSGVTQTPKHLITATGQRVTLRCSPRSGDLSVYWYQQSLDQGLQFLIQYYNGEERAKGNILERFSAQQFPDLHSELNLSSLELGDSALYFCASSKGSSSYEQYFGPGTRLTVT.

The chain joins TRBV29-1 to TRBJ1-3, with TRBD1 as a possible D gene (5 bases). CDR1 is SQVTM, CDR2 ANQGSEA, per germline. The germline V and J ends were trimmed by 8 bases and 6 bases, with 11 bases remaining between them. This CDR3 is built from 11 residues. The CDR3 nucleotides read TGCAGCTTCCGCGGGGCAAACACCATATATTTT. This sequence encodes CSFRGANTIYF.

The chain has TRBV5-1 and TRBJ2-2, with TRBD1 as a possible D gene (6 bases). V lost 0 bases and J lost 1, with 7 bases in between. The germline V gene encodes CDR1 SGHRS and CDR2 YFSETQ. The CDR3 is made up of 15 amino acids. Here the CDR3 reads CASSLGQENTGELFF. The DNA for the CDR3 is TGCGCCAGCAGCTTGGGACAGGAGAACACCGGGGAGCTGTTTTTT. The full variable domain, completed using reference TRBV5-1 and TRBJ2-2, is KAGVTQTPRYLIKTRGQQVTLSCSPISGHRSVSWYQQTPGQGLQFLFEYFSETQRNKGNFPGRFSGRQFSNSRSEMNVSTLELGDSALYLCASSLGQENTGELFFGEGSRLTVL.

CDR3 sequence (DNA): TGCGCCAGCAGCCAGGCGGGAGTGAGCACAGATACGCAGTATTTT. Its translation: CASSQAGVSTDTQYF. V usage is TRBV4-1 and J usage is TRBJ2-3; 7 bases map to TRBD2. There are 15 residues in the CDR3. Per germline, CDR1 MGHRA and CDR2 YSYEKL. After removal of 3 bases from V and 0 bases from J, the junction contained 3 bases not matched to a gene.